This T cell receptor beta chain came from a study of T cells in localized non-small cell lung cancer. The data were produced by immunoSEQ multiplex PCR, yet TCRdb's version contains in-frame clones alone and is incomplete. The sample consists of around 55,000 clones, roughly 86% of them appearing once. This clone appeared a single time. Its antigen is unknown. Study outcomes and limitations: Adjacent lung was found to contain a median approximately 50 of the top 100 tumor clones. Adjacent uninvolved lung had the highest clonality, suggesting focused antigen responses. Prolonged overall survival went with higher T cell density in the blood.

Germline assignment: CDR1 LNHDA and CDR2 SQIVND (reference sequence). The CDR3 is 15 amino acids. Trimming removed 5 bases from V and 1 base from J, with 13 bases in between. The chain employs TRBV19 and TRBJ2-3, with D tentatively TRBD2 (6 bases). This TCR was recovered from a female donor with stage II lung adenocarcinoma. Sequences were derived from PBMCs, sampled before any cancer treatment. CDR3 sequence reads: CASSRSSGGTDTQYF. The CDR3 DNA reads as TGTGCCAGTAGTCGGAGTAGCGGTGGCACAGATACGCAGTATTTT.